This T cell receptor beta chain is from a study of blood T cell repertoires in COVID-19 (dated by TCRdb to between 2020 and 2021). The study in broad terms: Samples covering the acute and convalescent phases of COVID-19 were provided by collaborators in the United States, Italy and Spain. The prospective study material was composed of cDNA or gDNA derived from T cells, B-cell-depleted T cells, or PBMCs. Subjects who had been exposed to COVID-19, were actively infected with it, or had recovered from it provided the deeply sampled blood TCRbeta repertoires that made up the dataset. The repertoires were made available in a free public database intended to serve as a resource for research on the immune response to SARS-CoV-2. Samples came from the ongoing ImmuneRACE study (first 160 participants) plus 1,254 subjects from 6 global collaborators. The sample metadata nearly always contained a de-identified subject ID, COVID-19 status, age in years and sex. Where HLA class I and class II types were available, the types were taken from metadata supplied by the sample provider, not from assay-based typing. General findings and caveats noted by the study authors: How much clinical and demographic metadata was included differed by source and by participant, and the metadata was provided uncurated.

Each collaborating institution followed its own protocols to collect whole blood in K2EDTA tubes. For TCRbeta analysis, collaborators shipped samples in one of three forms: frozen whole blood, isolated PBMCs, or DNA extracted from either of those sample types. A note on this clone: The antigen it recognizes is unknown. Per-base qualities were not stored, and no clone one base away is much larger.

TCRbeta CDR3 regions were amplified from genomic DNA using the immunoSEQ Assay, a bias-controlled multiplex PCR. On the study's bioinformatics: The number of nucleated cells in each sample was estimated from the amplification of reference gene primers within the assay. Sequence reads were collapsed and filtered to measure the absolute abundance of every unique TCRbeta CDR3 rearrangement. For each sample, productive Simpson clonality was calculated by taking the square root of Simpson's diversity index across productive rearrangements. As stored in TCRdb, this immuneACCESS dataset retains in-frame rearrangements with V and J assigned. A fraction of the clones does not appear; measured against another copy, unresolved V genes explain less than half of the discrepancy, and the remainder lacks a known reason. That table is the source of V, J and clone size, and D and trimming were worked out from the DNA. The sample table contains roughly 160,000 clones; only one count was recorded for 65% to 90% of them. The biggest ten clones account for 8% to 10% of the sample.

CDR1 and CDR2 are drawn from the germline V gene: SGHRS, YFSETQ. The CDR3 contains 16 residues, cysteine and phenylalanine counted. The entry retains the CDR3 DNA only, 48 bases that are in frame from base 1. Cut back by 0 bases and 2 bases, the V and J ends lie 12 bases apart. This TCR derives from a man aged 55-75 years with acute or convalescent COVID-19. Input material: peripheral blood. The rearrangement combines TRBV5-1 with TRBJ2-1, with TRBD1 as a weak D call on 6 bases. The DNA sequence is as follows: TGCGCCAGCAGCTTGGGGCAGGGGAAAACCTACAATGAGCAGTTCTTC. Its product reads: CASSLGQGKTYNEQFF.